The 7 T cell receptor beta chains below all came from one sample that was sequenced in a study of blood T cells in healthy people across ages. Using a J-beta primer mix together with a sample-barcoded 5' primer, a second PCR was run for roughly 6 to 12 cycles. In TCRdb, the 5' RACE reads were re-called with MiXCR into one record per CDR3 protein. The data contain approximately 940,000 distinct CDR3 sequences, under 50% of them singletons. The sequencing sample was made of blood. Source of these receptors: a man younger than 40 in good health.

The J gene is TRBJ2-5, the V gene TRBV3-1; TRBD1 or TRBD2 may be the D gene (5 bases each). Gene TRBJ2-7 matches the end of the DNA better, so the J call may be wrong. This CDR3 has 16 residues. Germline lookup yields CDR1 LGHDT and CDR2 YNNKEL (reference sequence). CDR3 residues: CASSLTGTLRAYEQYF. The CDR3 DNA sequence: TGTGCCAGCAGCCTCACTGGGACCCTCAGGGCCTACGAGCAGTACTTC.

This sequence joins TRBV11-1 and TRBJ2-7, with D possibly being TRBD2 (7 bases). CDR3 length equals 15 residues. V dropped 1 base and J dropped 3 bases, with 13 bases sitting between them. Germline V gene data show CDR1 as SGHAT and CDR2 as FQDESV (reference sequence). The CDR3 region is CASSLVRGALYEQYF. The DNA of the CDR3 is TGTGCCAGCAGCTTAGTCCGGGGGGCCCTCTACGAGCAGTACTTC.

This clonotype was counted a few times. V usage is TRBV4-3 and J usage is TRBJ1-2; tentatively, D is TRBD1 (6 bases). This CDR3 spans 14 amino acids. Trimming stripped 1 base from V and 3 bases from J, with 9 bases between. CDR1 and CDR2 (germline): LGHNA, YSLEER. The CDR3 region is CASSQGGADYGYTF. CDR3 in DNA: TGCGCCAGCAGCCAAGGGGGGGCGGACTATGGCTACACCTTC.

The gene calls are TRBV20-1 and TRBJ1-2, with D unclear. With 0 bases removed from V and 1 base from J, the gap between germline ends came to 12 bases. The germline CDR1 and CDR2 sequences are DFQATT and SNEGSKA (reference sequence). The CDR3 loop spans 15 amino acids. The CDR3, as DNA: TGCAGTGCTAGAGATCCGGCAGGCTATAACTATGGCTACACCTTC. Residues: CSARDPAGYNYGYTF.

The V call is TRBV27, the J call TRBJ2-2, with D possibly TRBD1 on 6 matching bases. V gave up 4 bases and J gave up 3 bases, with 21 bases separating them. This CDR3 comprises 18 residues. Germline V lookup: CDR1 MNHEY, CDR2 SMNVEV (reference sequence). This CDR3 reads CASSYGGQYSTYTGELFF. CDR3 sequence (DNA): TGTGCCAGCAGTTATGGAGGACAGTACTCAACGTACACCGGGGAGCTGTTTTTT.

This clonotype has only a few counts. This chain connects TRBV7-9 to TRBJ1-6, with D unclear. This CDR3 region has 11 residues. Trimming removed 4 bases at V and 11 bases at J, with 6 bases between. Germline lookup yields CDR1 SEHNR and CDR2 FQNEAQ (reference sequence). The CDR3 region has the DNA TGTGCCAGCAGCTCCCTACCACCCCTCCACTTT. Its translation is CASSSLPPLHF.

The chain employs TRBV6-5 and TRBJ2-1; 8 bases align to TRBD1. Trimming removed 7 bases from V and 0 bases from J; junction bases left unmatched: 5. Germline CDR1 reads MNHEY; CDR2 reads SVGAGI. The CDR3 sequence is 15 residues long. The CDR3 DNA sequence: TGTGCCAGCAAATTACAGGGGGTCTCCTACAATGAGCAGTTCTTC. Amino acids: CASKLQGVSYNEQFF.